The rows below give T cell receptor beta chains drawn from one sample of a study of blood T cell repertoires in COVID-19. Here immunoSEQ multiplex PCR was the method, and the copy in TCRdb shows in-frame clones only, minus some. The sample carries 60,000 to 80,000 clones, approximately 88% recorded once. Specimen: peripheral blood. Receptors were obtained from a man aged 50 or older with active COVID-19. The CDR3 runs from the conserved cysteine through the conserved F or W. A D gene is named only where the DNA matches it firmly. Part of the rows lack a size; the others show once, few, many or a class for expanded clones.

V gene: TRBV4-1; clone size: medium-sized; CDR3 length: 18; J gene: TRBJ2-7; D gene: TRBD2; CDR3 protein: CASSQSAGGFEKAYEQYF; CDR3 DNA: TGCGCCAGCAGCCAGTCAGCGGGGGGATTTGAGAAGGCGTACGAGCAGTACTTC
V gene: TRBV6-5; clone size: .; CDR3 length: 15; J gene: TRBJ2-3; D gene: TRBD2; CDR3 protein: CASRSSGGALDTQYF; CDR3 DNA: TGTGCCAGCCGCAGTAGCGGGGGGGCCTTAGATACGCAGTATTTT
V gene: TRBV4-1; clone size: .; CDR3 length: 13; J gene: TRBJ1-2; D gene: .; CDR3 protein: CASSLTRGDGYTF; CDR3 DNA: TGCGCCAGCAGCCTAACCAGGGGCGATGGCTACACCTTC
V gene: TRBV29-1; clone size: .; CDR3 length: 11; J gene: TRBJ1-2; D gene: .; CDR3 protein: CSVDSSYGYTF; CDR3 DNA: TGCAGCGTTGACTCTTCCTATGGCTACACCTTC
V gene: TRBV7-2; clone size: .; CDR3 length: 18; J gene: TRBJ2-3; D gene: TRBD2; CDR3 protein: CASSPGLAGAKSTDTQYF; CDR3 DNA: TGTGCCAGCAGCCCCGGACTAGCGGGGGCCAAGAGCACAGATACGCAGTATTTT
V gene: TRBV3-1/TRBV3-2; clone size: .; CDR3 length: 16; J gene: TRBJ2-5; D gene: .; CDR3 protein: CASSQDLTPAAETQYF; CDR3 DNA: TGTGCCAGCAGCCAAGACCTCACCCCGGCGGCAGAGACCCAGTACTTC
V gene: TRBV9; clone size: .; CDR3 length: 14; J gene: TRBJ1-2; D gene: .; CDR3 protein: CASSERAGNYGYTF; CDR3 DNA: TGTGCCAGCAGCGAAAGGGCAGGGAACTATGGCTACACCTTC
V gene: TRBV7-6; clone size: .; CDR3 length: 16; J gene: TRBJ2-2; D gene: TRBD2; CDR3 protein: CASSLVQLAGVVELFF; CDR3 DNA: TGTGCCAGCAGCTTAGTTCAACTAGCGGGAGTCGTGGAGCTGTTTTTT
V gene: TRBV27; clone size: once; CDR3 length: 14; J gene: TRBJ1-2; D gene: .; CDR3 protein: CASKKGGNNYGYTF; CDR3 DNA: TGTGCCAGCAAGAAGGGGGGGAATAACTATGGCTACACCTTC
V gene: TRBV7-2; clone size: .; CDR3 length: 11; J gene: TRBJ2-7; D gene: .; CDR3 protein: CASSPAYEQYF; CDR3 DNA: TGTGCCAGCAGCCCGGCCTACGAGCAGTACTTC
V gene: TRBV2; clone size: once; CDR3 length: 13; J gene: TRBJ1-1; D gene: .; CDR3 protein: CASGAAEYTEAFF; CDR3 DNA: TGTGCCAGCGGGGCGGCCGAATACACTGAAGCTTTCTTT
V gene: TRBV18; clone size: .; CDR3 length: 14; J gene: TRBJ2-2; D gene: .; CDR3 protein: CASSPYANTGELFF; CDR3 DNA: TGTGCCAGCTCACCCTACGCGAACACCGGGGAGCTGTTTTTT
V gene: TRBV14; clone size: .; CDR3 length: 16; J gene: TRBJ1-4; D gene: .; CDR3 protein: CASSLRNVGGNEKLFF; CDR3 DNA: TGTGCCAGCAGCCTGAGAAACGTAGGAGGAAATGAAAAACTGTTTTTT
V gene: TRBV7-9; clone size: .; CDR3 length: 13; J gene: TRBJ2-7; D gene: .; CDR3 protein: CASSYKAAYEQYF; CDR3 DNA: TGTGCCAGCAGCTATAAGGCGGCCTACGAGCAGTACTTC
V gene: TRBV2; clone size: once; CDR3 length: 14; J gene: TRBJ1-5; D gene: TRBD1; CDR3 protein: CASGDRHSNQPQHF; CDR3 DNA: TGTGCCAGTGGGGACAGACATAGCAATCAGCCCCAGCATTTT
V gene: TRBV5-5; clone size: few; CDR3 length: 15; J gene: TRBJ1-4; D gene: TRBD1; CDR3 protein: CASSWVQGFNEKLFF; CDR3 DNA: TGTGCCAGCAGCTGGGTACAGGGGTTTAATGAAAAACTGTTTTTT
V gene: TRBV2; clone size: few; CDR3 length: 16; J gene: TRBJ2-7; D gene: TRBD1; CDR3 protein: CASSAGGQGGSYEQYF; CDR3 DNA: TGTGCCAGCAGTGCCGGCGGACAGGGTGGTTCCTACGAGCAGTACTTC
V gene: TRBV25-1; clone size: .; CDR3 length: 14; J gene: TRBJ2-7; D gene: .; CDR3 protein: CASSPGGFTYEQYF; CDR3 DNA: TGTGCCAGCAGCCCTGGGGGGTTCACCTACGAGCAGTACTTC
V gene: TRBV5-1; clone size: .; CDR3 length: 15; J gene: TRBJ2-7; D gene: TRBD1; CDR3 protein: CASSQQTGHPYEQYF; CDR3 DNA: TGCGCCAGCAGCCAACAGACAGGGCATCCCTACGAGCAGTACTTC
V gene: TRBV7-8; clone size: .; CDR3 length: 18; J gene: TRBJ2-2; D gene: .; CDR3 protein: CASSLGVLDASHTGELFF; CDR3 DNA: TGTGCCAGCAGCTTAGGAGTCCTAGACGCCTCACACACCGGGGAGCTGTTTTTT
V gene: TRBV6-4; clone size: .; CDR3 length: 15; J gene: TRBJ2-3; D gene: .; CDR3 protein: CASSAWRDRTDTQYF; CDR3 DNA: TGTGCCAGCAGTGCATGGCGGGACCGCACAGATACGCAGTATTTT
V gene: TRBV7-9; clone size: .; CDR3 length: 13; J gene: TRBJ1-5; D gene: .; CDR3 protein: CASSLDKQQPQHF; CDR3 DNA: TGTGCCAGCAGCTTAGACAAACAGCAGCCCCAGCATTTT
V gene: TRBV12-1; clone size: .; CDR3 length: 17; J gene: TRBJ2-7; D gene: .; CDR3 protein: CASSFGRRRGGTYEQYF; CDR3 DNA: TGTGCCAGCAGCTTTGGCAGGCGGAGGGGGGGAACCTACGAGCAGTACTTC
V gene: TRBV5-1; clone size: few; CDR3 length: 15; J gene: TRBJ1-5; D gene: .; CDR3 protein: CASSPEDGSNQPQHF; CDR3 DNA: TGCGCCAGCAGCCCGGAGGACGGGAGCAATCAGCCCCAGCATTTT
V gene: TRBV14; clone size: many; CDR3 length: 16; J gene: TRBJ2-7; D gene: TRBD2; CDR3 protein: CASSQPASGRSYEQYF; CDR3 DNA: TGTGCCAGCAGCCAACCCGCTAGCGGGAGATCCTACGAGCAGTACTTC
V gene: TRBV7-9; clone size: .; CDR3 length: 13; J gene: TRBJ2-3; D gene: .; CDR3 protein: CASSANLGSEGYF; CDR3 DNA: TGTGCCAGCAGCGCCAACCTAGGGTCGGAGGGGTATTTT
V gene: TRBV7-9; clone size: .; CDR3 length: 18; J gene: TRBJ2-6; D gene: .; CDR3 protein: CASSPLIFVRSGANVLTF; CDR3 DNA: TGTGCCAGCAGCCCCCTCATTTTCGTCAGGTCTGGGGCCAACGTCCTGACTTTC
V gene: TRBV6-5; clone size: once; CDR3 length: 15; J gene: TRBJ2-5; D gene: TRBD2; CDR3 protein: CASRASGGTQETQYF; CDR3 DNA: TGTGCCAGCAGGGCTAGCGGGGGGACACAAGAGACCCAGTACTTC
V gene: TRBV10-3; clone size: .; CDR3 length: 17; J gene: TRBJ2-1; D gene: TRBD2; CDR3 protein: CAISESRVSGRADEQFF; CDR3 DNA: TGTGCCATCAGTGAGTCTCGAGTAAGCGGGAGGGCCGATGAGCAGTTCTTC
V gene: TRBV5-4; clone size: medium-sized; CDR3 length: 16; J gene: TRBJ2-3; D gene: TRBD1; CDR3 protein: CASSHFTTGPTDTQYF; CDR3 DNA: TGTGCCAGCAGCCATTTTACGACAGGGCCCACAGATACGCAGTATTTT
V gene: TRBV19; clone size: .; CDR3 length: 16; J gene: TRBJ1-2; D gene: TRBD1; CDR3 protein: CASSRGTGGDNYGYTF; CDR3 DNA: TGTGCCAGTAGTAGGGGGACAGGGGGCGACAACTATGGCTACACCTTC
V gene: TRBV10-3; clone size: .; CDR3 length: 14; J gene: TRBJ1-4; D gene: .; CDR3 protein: CAISESTGMEKLFF; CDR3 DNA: TGTGCCATCAGTGAGTCTACAGGGATGGAAAAACTGTTTTTT
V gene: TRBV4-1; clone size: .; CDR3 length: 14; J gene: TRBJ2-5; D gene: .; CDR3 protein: CASSQGTVQETQYF; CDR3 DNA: TGCGCCAGCAGCCAAGGTACTGTCCAAGAGACCCAGTACTTC
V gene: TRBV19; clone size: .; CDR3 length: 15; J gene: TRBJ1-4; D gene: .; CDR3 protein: CASSIVGGVVEKLFF; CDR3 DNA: TGTGCCAGTAGTATAGTGGGGGGTGTCGTTGAAAAACTGTTTTTT
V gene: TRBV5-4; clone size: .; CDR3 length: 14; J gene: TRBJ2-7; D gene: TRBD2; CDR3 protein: CASSSLAGGGEQYF; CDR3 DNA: TGTGCCAGCAGCTCCCTAGCGGGAGGAGGCGAGCAGTACTTC
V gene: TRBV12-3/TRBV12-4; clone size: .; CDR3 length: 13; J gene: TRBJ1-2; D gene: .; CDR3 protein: CASSFGRGFGYTF; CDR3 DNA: TGTGCCAGCAGTTTCGGTAGGGGATTCGGCTACACCTTC
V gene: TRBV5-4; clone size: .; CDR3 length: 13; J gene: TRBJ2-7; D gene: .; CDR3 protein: CASSPTPTGEQYF; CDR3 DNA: TGTGCCAGCAGCCCTACACCCACGGGTGAGCAGTACTTC
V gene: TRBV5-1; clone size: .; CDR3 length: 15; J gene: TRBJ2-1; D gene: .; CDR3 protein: CASSVPRREDDEQFF; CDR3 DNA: TGCGCCAGCAGCGTCCCTCGCAGGGAAGATGATGAGCAGTTCTTC
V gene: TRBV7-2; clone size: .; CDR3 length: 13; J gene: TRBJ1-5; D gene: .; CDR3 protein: CASSSRGERQQHF; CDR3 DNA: TGTGCCAGCAGCAGCCGGGGGGAAAGGCAGCAGCATTTT
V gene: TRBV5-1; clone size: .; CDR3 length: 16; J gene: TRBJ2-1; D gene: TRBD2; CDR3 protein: CASSPPTSGGPNEQFF; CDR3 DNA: TGCGCCAGCAGCCCCCCGACTAGCGGGGGGCCTAATGAGCAGTTCTTC
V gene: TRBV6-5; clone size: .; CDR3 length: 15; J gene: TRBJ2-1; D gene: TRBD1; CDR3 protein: CASSAGQGPYNEQFF; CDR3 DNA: TGTGCCAGTTCAGCGGGACAGGGCCCCTACAATGAGCAGTTCTTC
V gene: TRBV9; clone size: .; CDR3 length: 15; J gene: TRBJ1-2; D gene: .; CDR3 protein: CASSAGEGPNYGYTF; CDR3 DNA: TGTGCCAGCAGCGCGGGGGAAGGGCCTAACTATGGCTACACCTTC
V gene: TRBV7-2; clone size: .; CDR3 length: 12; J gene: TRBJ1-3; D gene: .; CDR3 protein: CASSSSGATIYF; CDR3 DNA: TGTGCCAGCAGCTCTAGCGGGGCGACCATATATTTT
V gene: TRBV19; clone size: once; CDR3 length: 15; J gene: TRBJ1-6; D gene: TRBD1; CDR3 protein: CASSIAGGADSPLHF; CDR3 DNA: TGTGCCAGTAGTATTGCAGGGGGCGCGGATTCACCCCTCCACTTT
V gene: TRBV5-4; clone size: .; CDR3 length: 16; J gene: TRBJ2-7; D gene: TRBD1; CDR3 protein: CASSTPTGTVNYEQYF; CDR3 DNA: TGTGCCAGCAGCACACCGACCGGGACAGTGAACTACGAGCAGTACTTC
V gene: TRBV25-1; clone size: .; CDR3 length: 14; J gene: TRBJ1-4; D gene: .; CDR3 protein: CASSAPQLREKLFF; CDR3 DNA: TGTGCCAGCAGTGCGCCACAGCTAAGGGAAAAACTGTTTTTT
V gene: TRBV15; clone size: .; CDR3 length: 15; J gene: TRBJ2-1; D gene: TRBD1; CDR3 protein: CATSIDRGPYNEQFF; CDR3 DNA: TGTGCCACCAGCATCGACAGGGGGCCTTACAATGAGCAGTTCTTC